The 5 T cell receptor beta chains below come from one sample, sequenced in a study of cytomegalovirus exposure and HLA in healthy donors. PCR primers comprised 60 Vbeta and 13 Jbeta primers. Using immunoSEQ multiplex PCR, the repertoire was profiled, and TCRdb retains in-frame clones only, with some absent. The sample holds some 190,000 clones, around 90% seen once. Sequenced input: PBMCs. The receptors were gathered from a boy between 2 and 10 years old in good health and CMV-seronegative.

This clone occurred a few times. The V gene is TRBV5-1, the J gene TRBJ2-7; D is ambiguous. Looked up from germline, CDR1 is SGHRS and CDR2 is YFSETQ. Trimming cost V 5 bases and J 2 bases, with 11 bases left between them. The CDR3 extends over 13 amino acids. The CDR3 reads CASRDSRTYEQYF. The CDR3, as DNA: TGCGCCAGCAGAGACTCGCGGACCTACGAGCAGTACTTC.

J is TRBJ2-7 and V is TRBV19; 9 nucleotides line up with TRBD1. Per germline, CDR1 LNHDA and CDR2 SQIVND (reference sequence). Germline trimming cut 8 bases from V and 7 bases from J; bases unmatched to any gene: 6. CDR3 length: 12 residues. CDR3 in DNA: TGTGCCAGTTCACAGGGGGCGCAAGAGCAGTACTTC. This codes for CASSQGAQEQYF.

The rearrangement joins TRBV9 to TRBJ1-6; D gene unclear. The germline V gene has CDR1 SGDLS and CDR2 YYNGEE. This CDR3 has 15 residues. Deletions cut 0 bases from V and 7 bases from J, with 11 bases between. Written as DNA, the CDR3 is TGTGCCAGCAGCGTAGGAGTGCCACGGAATTCACCCCTCCACTTT. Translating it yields CASSVGVPRNSPLHF.

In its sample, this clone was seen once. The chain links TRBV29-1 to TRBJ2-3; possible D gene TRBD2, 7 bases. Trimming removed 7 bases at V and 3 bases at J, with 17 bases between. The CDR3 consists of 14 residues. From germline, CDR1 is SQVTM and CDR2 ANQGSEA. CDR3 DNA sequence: TGCAGCGGGGGAGGGGGGGAAGGTACAGATACGCAGTATTTT. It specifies CSGGGGEGTDTQYF.

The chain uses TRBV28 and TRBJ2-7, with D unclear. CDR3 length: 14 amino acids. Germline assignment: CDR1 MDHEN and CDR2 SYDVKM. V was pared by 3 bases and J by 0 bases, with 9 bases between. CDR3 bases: TGTGCCAGCAGTTTGTACGCTAGCTCCTACGAGCAGTACTTC. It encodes CASSLYASSYEQYF.